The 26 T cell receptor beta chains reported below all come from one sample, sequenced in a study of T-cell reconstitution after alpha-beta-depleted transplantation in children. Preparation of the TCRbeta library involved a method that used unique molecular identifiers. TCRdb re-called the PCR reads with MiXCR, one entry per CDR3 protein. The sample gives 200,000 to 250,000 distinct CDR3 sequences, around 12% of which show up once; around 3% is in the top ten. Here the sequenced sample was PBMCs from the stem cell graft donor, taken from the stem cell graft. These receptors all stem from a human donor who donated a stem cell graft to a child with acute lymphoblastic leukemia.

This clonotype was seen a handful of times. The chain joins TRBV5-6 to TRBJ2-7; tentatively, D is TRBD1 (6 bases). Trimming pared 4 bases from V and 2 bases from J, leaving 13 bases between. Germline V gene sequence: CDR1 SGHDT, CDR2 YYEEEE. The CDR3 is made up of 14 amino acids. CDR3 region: CASSPVDRAYEQYF. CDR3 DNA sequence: TGTGCCAGCAGCCCGGTGGACAGAGCCTACGAGCAGTACTTC.

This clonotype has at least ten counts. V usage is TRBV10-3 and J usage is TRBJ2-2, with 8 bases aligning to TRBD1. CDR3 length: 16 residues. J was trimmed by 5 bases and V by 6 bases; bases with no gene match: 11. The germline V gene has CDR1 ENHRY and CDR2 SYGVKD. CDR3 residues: CAISEGQGGWTGELFF. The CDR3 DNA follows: TGTGCCATCAGCGAAGGACAGGGCGGTTGGACCGGGGAGCTGTTTTTT.

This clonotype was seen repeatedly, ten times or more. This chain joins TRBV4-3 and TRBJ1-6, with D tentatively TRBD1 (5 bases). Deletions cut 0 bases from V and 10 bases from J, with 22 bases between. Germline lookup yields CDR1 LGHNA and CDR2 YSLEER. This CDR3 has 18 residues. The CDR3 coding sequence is TGCGCCAGCAGCCAAGATAGTAAGGGGTTCGGATTAAAATCACCCCTCCACTTT. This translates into CASSQDSKGFGLKSPLHF.

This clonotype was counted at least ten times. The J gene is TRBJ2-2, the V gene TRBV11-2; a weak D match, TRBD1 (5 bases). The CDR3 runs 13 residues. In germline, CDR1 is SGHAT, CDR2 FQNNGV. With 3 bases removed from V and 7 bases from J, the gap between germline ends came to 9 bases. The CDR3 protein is CASSFRAGGELFF. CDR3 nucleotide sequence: TGTGCCAGCAGCTTCAGGGCCGGCGGGGAGCTGTTTTTT.

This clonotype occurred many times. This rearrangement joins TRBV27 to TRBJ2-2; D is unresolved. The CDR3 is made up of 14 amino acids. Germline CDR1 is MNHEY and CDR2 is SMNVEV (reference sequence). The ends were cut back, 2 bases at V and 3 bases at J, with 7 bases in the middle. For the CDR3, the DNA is TGTGCCAGCAGTTTAAATACTTACACCGGGGAGCTGTTTTTT. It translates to CASSLNTYTGELFF.

The CDR3 DNA is TGTGCCAGCAGCCAAGAGTTTTTCTACGAGCAGTACTTC. It encodes CASSQEFFYEQYF. The chain uses TRBV14 and TRBJ2-7; D unresolved. The V end lost 0 bases, the J end lost 3 bases, and 6 bases lay between the germline ends. The germline V gene has CDR1 SGHDN and CDR2 FVKESK. The CDR3 runs 13 residues.

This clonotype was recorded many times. The CDR3 region has the DNA TGTGCCAGCAGCTTAGATGGAACCTTAGGGTTGGCTAACTATGGCTACACCTTC. Residues: CASSLDGTLGLANYGYTF. The chain has TRBV11-2 and TRBJ1-2; D call uncertain. The V gene's germline CDR1 is SGHAT and CDR2 FQNNGV. V lost 0 bases to trimming and J lost 0 bases, with 17 bases between them. The CDR3 contains 18 residues.

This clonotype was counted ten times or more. The CDR3 sequence is CASSPGGGGDGYTF. The CDR3 DNA sequence: TGTGCCAGCAGTCCGGGAGGAGGGGGCGACGGCTACACCTTC. V is TRBV6-1 and J is TRBJ1-2, with 7 positions matching TRBD1. Looked up from germline, CDR1 is MNHNS and CDR2 is SASEGT. V trimming: 5 bases; J trimming: 8 bases; junction bases outside the gene matches: 11. This CDR3 has 14 amino acids.

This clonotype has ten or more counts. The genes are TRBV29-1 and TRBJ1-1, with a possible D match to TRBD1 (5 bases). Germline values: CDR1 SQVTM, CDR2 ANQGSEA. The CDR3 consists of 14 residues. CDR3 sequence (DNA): TGCAGTTCCCAGGAGACGCCGGGACCGTATGAAGCTTTCTTT. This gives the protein CSSQETPGPYEAFF.

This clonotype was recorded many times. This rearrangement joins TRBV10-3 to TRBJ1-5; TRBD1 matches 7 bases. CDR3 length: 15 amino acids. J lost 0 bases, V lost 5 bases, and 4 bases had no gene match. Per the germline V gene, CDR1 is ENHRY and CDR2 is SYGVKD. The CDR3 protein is CAISPGTDSNQPQHF. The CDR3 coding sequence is TGTGCCATCAGTCCCGGGACAGATAGCAATCAGCCCCAGCATTTT.

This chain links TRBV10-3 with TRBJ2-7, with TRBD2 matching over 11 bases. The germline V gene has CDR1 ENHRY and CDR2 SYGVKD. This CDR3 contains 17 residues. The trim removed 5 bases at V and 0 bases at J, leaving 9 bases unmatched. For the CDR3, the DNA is TGTGCCATCAGTAAGCCTCGGGGGACTAGCGGCTCCTACGAGCAGTACTTC. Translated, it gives CAISKPRGTSGSYEQYF.

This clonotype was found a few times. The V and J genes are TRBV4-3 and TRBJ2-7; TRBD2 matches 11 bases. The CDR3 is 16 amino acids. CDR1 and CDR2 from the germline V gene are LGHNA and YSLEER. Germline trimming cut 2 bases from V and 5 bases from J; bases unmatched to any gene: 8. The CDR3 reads CASSQSSRLAGHEQYF. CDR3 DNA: TGCGCCAGCAGCCAATCAAGTAGACTAGCGGGACACGAGCAGTACTTC.

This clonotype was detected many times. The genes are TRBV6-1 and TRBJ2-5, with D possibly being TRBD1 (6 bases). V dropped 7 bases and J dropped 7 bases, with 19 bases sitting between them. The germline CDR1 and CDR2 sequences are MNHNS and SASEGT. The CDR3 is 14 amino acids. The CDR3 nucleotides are TGTGCCAGCATTCAGGGGAAGGGGACAAGGACCCAGTACTTC. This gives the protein CASIQGKGTRTQYF.

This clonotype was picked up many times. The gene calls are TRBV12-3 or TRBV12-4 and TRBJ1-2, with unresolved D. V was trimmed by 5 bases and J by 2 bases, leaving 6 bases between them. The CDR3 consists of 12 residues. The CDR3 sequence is CASSRGNYGYTF. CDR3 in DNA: TGTGCCAGCAGTCGAGGAAACTATGGCTACACCTTC.

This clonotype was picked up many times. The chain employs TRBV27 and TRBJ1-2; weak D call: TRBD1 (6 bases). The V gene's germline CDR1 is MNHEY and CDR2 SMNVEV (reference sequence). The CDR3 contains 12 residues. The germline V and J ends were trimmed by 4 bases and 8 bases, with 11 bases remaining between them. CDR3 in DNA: TGTGCCAGCAGTTCCGGACAGTACGGCTACACCTTC. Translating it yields CASSSGQYGYTF.

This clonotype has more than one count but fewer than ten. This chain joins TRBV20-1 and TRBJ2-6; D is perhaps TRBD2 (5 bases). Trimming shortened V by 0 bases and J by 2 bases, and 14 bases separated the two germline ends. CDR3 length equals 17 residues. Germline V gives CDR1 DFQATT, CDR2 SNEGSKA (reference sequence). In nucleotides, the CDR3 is TGCAGTGCTAGAGATTTGATTCGGGGTCCTGGGGCCAACGTCCTGACTTTC. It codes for CSARDLIRGPGANVLTF.

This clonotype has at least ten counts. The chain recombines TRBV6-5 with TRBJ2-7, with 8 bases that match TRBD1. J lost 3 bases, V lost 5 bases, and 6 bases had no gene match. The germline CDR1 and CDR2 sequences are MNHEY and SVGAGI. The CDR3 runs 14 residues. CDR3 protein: CASSTDRGFYEQYF. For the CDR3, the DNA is TGTGCCAGCAGTACCGACAGGGGTTTCTACGAGCAGTACTTC.

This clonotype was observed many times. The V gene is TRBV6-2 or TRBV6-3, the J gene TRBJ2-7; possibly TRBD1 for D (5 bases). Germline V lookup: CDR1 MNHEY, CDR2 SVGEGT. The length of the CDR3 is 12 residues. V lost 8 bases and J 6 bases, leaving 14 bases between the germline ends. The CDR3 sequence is CASGANPGEQYF. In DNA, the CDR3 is TGTGCCAGCGGGGCGAATCCGGGCGAGCAGTACTTC.

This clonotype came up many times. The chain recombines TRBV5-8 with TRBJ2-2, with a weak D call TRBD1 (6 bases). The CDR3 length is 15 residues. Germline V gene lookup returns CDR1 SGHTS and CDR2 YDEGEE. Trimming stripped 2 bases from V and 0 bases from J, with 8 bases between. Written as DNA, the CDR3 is TGTGCCAGCAGCTTCCGGACAGCGAACACCGGGGAGCTGTTTTTT. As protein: CASSFRTANTGELFF. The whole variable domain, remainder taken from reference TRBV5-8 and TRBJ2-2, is EAGVTQSPTHLIKTRGQQATLRCSPISGHTSVYWYQQALGLGLQFLLWYDEGEERNRGNFPPRFSGRQFPNYSSELNVNALELEDSALYLCASSFRTANTGELFFGEGSRLTVL.

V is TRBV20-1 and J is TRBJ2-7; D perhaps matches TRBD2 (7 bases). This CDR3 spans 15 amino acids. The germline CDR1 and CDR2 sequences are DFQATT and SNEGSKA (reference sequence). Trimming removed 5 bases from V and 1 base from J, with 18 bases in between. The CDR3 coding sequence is TGCAGTGCTCAAGGGGGGGGGAGAGTGTCCTACGAGCAGTACTTC. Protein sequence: CSAQGGGRVSYEQYF.

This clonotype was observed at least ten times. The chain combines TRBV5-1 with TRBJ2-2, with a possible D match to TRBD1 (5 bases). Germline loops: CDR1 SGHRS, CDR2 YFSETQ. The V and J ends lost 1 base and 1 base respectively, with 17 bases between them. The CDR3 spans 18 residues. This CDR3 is CASSLSQGNWRNTGELFF. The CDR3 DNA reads TGCGCCAGCAGCTTGAGTCAGGGTAATTGGAGGAACACCGGGGAGCTGTTTTTT.

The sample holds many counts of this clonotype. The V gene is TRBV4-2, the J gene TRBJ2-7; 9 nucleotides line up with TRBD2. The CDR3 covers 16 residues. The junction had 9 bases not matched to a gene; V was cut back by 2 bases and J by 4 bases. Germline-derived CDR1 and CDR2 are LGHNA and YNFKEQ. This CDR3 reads CASSQRRASGDYEQYF. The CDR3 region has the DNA TGTGCCAGCAGCCAAAGACGGGCTAGCGGGGATTACGAGCAGTACTTC.

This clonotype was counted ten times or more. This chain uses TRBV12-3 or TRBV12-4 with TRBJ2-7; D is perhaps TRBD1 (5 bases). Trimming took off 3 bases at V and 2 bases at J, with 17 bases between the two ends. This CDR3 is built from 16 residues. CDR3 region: CASSFDSLLPTYEQYF. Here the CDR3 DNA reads TGTGCCAGCAGTTTTGACAGTTTACTACCTACCTACGAGCAGTACTTC.

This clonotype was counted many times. The CDR3 DNA is TGTGCCAGCAGTTACGAGGGGCTTGGCTATGGCTACACCTTC. It specifies CASSYEGLGYGYTF. The rearrangement joins TRBV6-2 or TRBV6-3 to TRBJ1-2, with TRBD1 as a possible D gene (5 bases). The CDR3 is 14 amino acids. Per the germline V gene, CDR1 is MNHEY and CDR2 is SVGEGT. Trimming took 2 bases from V and 4 from J, leaving 11 bases between them.

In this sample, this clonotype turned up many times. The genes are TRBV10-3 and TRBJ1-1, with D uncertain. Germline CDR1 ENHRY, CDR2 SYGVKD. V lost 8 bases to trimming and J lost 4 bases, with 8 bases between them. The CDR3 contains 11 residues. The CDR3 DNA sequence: TGTGCCATCGGGCCGGGCACTGAAGCTTTCTTT. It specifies CAIGPGTEAFF.

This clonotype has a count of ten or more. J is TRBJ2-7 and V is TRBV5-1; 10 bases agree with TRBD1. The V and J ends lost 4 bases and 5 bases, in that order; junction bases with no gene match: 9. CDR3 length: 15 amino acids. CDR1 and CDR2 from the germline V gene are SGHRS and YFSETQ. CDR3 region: CASSPRDRGRDEQYF. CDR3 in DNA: TGCGCCAGCAGCCCCCGGGACAGGGGTCGGGACGAGCAGTACTTC.